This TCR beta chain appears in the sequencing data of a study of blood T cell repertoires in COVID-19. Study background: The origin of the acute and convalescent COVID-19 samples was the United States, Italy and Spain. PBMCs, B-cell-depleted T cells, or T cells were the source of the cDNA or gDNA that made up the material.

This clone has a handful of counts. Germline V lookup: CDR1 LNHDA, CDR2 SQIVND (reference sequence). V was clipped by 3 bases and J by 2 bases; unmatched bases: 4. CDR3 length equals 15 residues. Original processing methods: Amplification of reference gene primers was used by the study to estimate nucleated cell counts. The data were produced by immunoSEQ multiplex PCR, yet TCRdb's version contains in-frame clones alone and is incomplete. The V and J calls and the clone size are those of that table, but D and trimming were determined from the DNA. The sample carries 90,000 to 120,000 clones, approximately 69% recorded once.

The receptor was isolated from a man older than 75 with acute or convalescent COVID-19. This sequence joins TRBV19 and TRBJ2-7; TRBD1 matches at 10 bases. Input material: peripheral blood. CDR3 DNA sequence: TGTGCCAGTAGTATCTTGACAGGGGGCGCCTACGAGCAGTACTTC. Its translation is CASSILTGGAYEQYF.